The sequence of this T cell receptor (beta chain) was determined in a study of blood T cells in healthy people across ages. The wider study: Every two T cells gave about one barcoded beta molecule via template switching. Points from the study as a whole: Among long-lived donors, naive CD4+ cells were more numerous and diversity higher than in aged donors.

Notes on this clonotype: Its target is not known.

It was with a sample-barcoded 5' primer and a J-beta primer mix that a second PCR of about 7 to 12 cycles was run. Each of the samples gave a minimum of 2.5 million paired-end reads that contained CDR3. TCRdb reanalysed the 5' RACE reads using MiXCR and keeps one entry per CDR3 protein. The table lists more than 900,000 distinct CDR3 sequences, almost 25% of them singletons. The CDR3 is made up of 15 amino acids. Germline V CDR1 and CDR2: SGHTA, FQGNSA. V lost 3 bases to trimming and J lost 5 bases; unmatched junction nucleotides: 10. The same sample was also studied in work on T cells of mothers and their children. That investigation notes: For each mother, over 8 million TCR beta CDR3 reads were obtained, and for each child, 2.5 million to 3 million.

The source of this sequence is a girl aged 2 to 10 in good health. This rearrangement joins TRBV7-2 to TRBJ2-7; 7 bases are shared with TRBD1. The sequenced material came from blood. The CDR3 loop reads CASSFLTGDFNEQYF. The DNA of the CDR3 is TGTGCCAGCAGCTTTCTTACAGGGGATTTCAACGAGCAGTACTTC.